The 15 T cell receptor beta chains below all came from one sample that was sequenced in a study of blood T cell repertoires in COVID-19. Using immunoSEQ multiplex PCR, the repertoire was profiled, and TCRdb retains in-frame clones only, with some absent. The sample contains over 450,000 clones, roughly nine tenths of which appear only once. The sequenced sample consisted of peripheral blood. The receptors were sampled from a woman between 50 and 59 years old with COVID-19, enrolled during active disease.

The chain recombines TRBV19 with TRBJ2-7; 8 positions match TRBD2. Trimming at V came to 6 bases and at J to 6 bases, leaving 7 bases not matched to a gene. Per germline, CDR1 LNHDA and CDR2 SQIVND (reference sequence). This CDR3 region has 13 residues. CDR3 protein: CASRPGGFSEQYF. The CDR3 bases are TGTGCCAGTAGGCCGGGGGGGTTTTCCGAGCAGTACTTC.

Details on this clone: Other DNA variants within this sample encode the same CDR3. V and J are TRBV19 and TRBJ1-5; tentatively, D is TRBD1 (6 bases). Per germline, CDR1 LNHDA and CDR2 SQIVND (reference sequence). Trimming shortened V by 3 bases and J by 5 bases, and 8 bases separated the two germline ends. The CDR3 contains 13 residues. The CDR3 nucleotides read TGTGCCAGTAGTATTTCAGGGGATCAGCCCCAGCATTTT. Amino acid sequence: CASSISGDQPQHF.

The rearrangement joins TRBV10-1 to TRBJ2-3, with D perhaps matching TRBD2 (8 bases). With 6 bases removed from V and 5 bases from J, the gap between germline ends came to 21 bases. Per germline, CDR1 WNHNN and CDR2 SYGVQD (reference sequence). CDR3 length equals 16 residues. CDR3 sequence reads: CASSDRARGDRDTQYF. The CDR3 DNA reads TGCGCCAGCAGCGACAGGGCGCGGGGGGATCGAGATACGCAGTATTTT.

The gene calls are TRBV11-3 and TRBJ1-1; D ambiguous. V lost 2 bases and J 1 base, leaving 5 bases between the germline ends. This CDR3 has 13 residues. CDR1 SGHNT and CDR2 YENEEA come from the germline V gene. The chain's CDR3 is CASSLNGNTEAFF. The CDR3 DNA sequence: TGTGCCAGCAGCTTAAACGGGAACACTGAAGCTTTCTTT.

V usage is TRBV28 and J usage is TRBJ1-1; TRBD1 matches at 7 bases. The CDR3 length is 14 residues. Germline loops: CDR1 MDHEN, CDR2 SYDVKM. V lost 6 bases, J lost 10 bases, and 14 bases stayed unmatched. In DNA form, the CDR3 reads TGTGCCAGCAGGAAAGACAGGGAGATGGTAGGAGCTTTCTTT. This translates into CASRKDREMVGAFF.

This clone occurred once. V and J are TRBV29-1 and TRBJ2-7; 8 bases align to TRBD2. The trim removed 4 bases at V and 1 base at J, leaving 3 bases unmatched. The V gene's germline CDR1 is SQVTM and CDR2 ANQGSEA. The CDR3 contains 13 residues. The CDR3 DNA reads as TGCAGCGTTGCGGCGGGGGGATCCTACGAGCAGTACTTC. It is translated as CSVAAGGSYEQYF.

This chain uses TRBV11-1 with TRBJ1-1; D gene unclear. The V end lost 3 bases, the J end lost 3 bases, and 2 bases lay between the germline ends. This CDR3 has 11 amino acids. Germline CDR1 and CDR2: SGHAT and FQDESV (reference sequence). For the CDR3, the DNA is TGTGCCAGCAGCTTCGACACTGAAGCTTTCTTT. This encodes CASSFDTEAFF.

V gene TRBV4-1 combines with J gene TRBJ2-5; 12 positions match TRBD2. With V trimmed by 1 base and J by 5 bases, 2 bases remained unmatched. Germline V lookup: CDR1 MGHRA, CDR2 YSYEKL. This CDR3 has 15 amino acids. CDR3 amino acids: CASSQGLAGGETQYF. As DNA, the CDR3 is TGCGCCAGCAGCCAAGGGCTAGCGGGGGGGGAGACCCAGTACTTC.

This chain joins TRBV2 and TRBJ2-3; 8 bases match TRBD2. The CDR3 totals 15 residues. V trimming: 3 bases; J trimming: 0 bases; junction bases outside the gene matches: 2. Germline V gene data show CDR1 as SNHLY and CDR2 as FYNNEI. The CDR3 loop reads CASSDSGVSTDTQYF. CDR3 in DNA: TGTGCCAGCAGTGATAGCGGGGTTAGCACAGATACGCAGTATTTT.

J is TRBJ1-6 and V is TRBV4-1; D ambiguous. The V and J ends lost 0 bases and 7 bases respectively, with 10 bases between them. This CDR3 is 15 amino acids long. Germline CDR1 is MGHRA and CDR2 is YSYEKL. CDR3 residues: CASSQDRARNSPLHF. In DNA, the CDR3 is TGCGCCAGCAGCCAAGATCGAGCCCGCAATTCACCCCTCCACTTT.

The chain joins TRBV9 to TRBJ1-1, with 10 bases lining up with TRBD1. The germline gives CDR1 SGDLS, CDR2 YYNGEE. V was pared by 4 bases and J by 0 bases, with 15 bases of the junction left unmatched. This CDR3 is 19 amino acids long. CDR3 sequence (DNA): TGTGCCAGCAGCCCTCGAGGAGGGACAGGGGAAGGGATGAACACTGAAGCTTTCTTT. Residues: CASSPRGGTGEGMNTEAFF. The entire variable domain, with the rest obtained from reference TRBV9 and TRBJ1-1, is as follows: DSGVTQTPKHLITATGQRVTLRCSPRSGDLSVYWYQQSLDQGLQFLIQYYNGEERAKGNILERFSAQQFPDLHSELNLSSLELGDSALYFCASSPRGGTGEGMNTEAFFGQGTRLTVV.

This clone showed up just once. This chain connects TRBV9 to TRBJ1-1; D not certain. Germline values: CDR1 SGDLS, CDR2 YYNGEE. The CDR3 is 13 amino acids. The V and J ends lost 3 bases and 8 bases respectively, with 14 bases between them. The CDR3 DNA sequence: TGTGCCAGCAGCGATCAGGTTCGGAAGGAAGCTTTCTTT. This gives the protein CASSDQVRKEAFF.

The CDR3 sequence is CASSEGARPLHF. DNA of the CDR3: TGTGCCAGCAGCGAGGGAGCCCGGCCCCTCCACTTT. This chain joins TRBV12-3 or TRBV12-4 and TRBJ1-6; D gene uncertain. The CDR3 length is 12 residues. The V end lost 6 bases, the J end lost 13 bases, and 13 bases lay between the germline ends.

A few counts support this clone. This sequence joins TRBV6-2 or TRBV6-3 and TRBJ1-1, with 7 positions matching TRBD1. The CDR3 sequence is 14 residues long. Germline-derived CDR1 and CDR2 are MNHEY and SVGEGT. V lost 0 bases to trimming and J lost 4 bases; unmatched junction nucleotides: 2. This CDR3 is CASSYSYRGTEAFF. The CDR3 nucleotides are TGTGCCAGCAGTTACTCGTACAGGGGCACTGAAGCTTTCTTT.

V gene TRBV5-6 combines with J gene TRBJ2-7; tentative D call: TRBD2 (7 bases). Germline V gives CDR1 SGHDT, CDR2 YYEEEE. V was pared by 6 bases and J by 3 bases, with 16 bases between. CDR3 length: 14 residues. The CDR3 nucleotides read TGTGCCAGCAACTGGGGGGGCACGGGCTACGAGCAGTACTTC. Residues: CASNWGGTGYEQYF.